This passage covers 31 T cell receptor beta chains from one sample sequenced in a study of Graves' ophthalmopathy and Graves' hyperthyroidism. Transcripts of RNA were the source for amplifying TCR beta CDR3 regions. After a first-round RT-PCR with HTBI primers, a second-round multiplex PCR was run. MiXCR was run by TCRdb on the multiplex PCR reads, yielding one entry per CDR3 protein. The table has 200,000 to 250,000 distinct CDR3 sequences, roughly 50% seen once; the top ten hold about 45%. Sequenced material: peripheral blood. The source of these receptors is an adult man with Graves' ophthalmopathy.

This clonotype was counted ten times or more. The V gene is TRBV2, the J gene TRBJ1-2; 8 bases match TRBD1. The CDR3 spans 13 residues. The V gene end was trimmed by 5 bases and the J gene end by 3 bases; junction bases not matched to a gene: 2. The V gene's germline CDR1 is SNHLY and CDR2 FYNNEI. CDR3 amino acids: CASSKGQDYGYTF. The DNA of the CDR3 is TGTGCCAGCAGTAAGGGACAGGACTATGGCTACACCTTC.

The J gene is TRBJ1-2, the V gene TRBV12-3 or TRBV12-4; D unclear. This CDR3 is 13 amino acids long. Between the trimmed V and J ends, which lost 6 bases and 6 bases, there was a span of 14 bases. The CDR3 spells CASSTSQIDGYTF. Here the CDR3 DNA reads TGTGCCAGCAGCACGTCACAGATCGATGGCTACACCTTC.

The chain uses TRBV20-1 and TRBJ1-1, with 8 bases matching TRBD1. This CDR3 is 13 amino acids long. Germline CDR1 and CDR2: DFQATT and SNEGSKA (reference sequence). V shed 4 bases and J 1 base; nucleotides not matched to a gene: 2. The CDR3: CSAKDRGNTEAFF. The CDR3 DNA is TGCAGTGCTAAAGACAGGGGGAACACTGAAGCTTTCTTT.

The rearrangement uses TRBV20-1 and TRBJ1-2; 11 positions match TRBD1. The V and J ends lost 2 bases and 4 bases, in that order; junction bases with no gene match: 6. The CDR3 sequence is 15 residues long. From germline, CDR1 is DFQATT and CDR2 SNEGSKA (reference sequence). The CDR3 coding sequence is TGCAGTGCTAGAACCTTAGGACAGGGGGCCTATGGCTACACCTTC. It codes for CSARTLGQGAYGYTF.

This clonotype was seen many times. This chain uses TRBV2 with TRBJ1-2; tentatively, D is TRBD1 (5 bases). The V gene lost 8 bases and the J gene lost 8 bases, with 12 bases spanning the gap. Germline CDR1 reads SNHLY; CDR2 reads FYNNEI. This CDR3 contains 11 residues. CDR3 protein: CASGKGEGYTF. CDR3 in DNA: TGTGCCAGCGGTAAAGGGGAGGGCTACACCTTC.

The chain has TRBV7-2 and TRBJ2-5; possible D gene TRBD2, 6 bases. The germline gives CDR1 SGHTA, CDR2 FQGNSA. V lost 5 bases to trimming and J lost 3 bases, with 19 bases between them. The CDR3 covers 16 residues. CDR3 sequence (DNA): TGTGCCAGCAGCACGGGGGTTGGCGGAGGGAAAGAGACCCAGTACTTC. Translating gives CASSTGVGGGKETQYF.

The V and J genes are TRBV28 and TRBJ1-2; TRBD1 matches 8 bases. Unmatched junction bases numbered 5, after V lost 4 bases and J lost 4 bases. This CDR3 spans 14 amino acids. The germline V gene encodes CDR1 MDHEN and CDR2 SYDVKM. This CDR3 reads CASSSGQASYGYTF. DNA for the CDR3: TGTGCCAGCAGTTCGGGACAGGCGAGCTATGGCTACACCTTC.

Note on this clonotype: An end of the junction differs from the germline gene, which may be a read error. V is TRBV9 and J is TRBJ1-6; no clear D gene. The CDR3 runs 16 residues. Looked up from germline, CDR1 is SGDLS and CDR2 is YYNGEE. In DNA, the CDR3 is TGCGCCAGCAGCTTGGGGTTCGAACGGTATAATTCACCCCTCCACTTT. Residues: CASSLGFERYNSPLHF.

The rearrangement uses TRBV5-1 and TRBJ1-1; perhaps TRBD1 as D (5 bases). Germline assignment: CDR1 SGHRS and CDR2 YFSETQ. The CDR3 has 14 amino acids. V was pared by 2 bases and J by 0 bases, with 8 bases between. The CDR3 DNA is TGCGCCAGCAGCTTCGAGGGGCTGAACACTGAAGCTTTCTTT. Translating it yields CASSFEGLNTEAFF.

The chain links TRBV5-8 to TRBJ2-2; no definite D call. Trimming removed 1 base from V and 1 base from J, with 14 bases in between. This CDR3 has 17 amino acids. From germline, CDR1 is SGHTS and CDR2 YDEGEE. The CDR3 nucleotides are TGTGCCAGCAGCTTGTTAGTGTGGGGAATGAACACCGGGGAGCTGTTTTTT. Encoded protein: CASSLLVWGMNTGELFF.

A few counts support this clonotype. The gene calls are TRBV6-1 and TRBJ2-5; D is undetermined. The germline gives CDR1 MNHNS, CDR2 SASEGT. The V end was cut by 6 bases, the J end by 0 bases, with 5 bases between. The CDR3 contains 12 residues. DNA for the CDR3: TGTGCCAGCAGAGACAACCAAGAGACCCAGTACTTC. It is translated as CASRDNQETQYF.

This clonotype was detected once. This chain links TRBV15 with TRBJ1-2; TRBD1 matches 7 bases. The V gene end was trimmed by 4 bases and the J gene end by 4 bases; junction bases not matched to a gene: 3. The CDR3 runs 13 residues. Germline CDR1 is LNHNV and CDR2 is YYDKDF (reference sequence). CDR3 sequence reads: CATSKDRAYGYTF. CDR3 coding DNA: TGTGCCACCAGCAAAGACAGGGCCTATGGCTACACCTTC.

The genes are TRBV9 and TRBJ1-6, with D unresolved. Germline V lookup: CDR1 SGDLS, CDR2 YYNGEE. V gave up 5 bases and J gave up 7 bases, with 10 bases separating them. CDR3 length: 13 residues. The CDR3 sequence: CASSRDPNSPLHF. CDR3 DNA sequence: TGTGCCAGCAGTAGGGATCCGAATTCACCCCTCCACTTT.

The chain combines TRBV29-1 with TRBJ1-5, with D unclear. The V and J ends lost 1 base and 6 bases respectively, with 10 bases between them. Germline-derived CDR1 and CDR2 are SQVTM and ANQGSEA. The CDR3 is 13 residues long. The chain's CDR3 is CSVEGPRSQPQHF. CDR3 in DNA: TGCAGCGTTGAAGGACCGCGCAGTCAGCCCCAGCATTTT.

This clonotype showed up just a few times. J is TRBJ1-5 and V is TRBV20-1, with 7 positions matching TRBD1. The V gene's germline CDR1 is DFQATT and CDR2 SNEGSKA (reference sequence). With V trimmed by 6 bases and J by 1 base, 6 bases remained unmatched. The CDR3 is made up of 14 amino acids. CDR3 sequence reads: CSAPGQKSNQPQHF. The CDR3 region has the DNA TGCAGTGCCCCGGGACAGAAGAGCAATCAGCCCCAGCATTTT.

This clonotype came up many times. The V and J genes are TRBV29-1 and TRBJ1-1; tentatively, D is TRBD1 (5 bases). Trimming took off 5 bases at V and 0 bases at J, with 13 bases between the two ends. The CDR3 sequence is 14 residues long. CDR1 is SQVTM and CDR2 is ANQGSEA in the germline V gene. The CDR3 nucleotides are TGCAGCGTTCCACCGGGACGGCTGAACACTGAAGCTTTCTTT. It encodes CSVPPGRLNTEAFF.

The chain combines TRBV7-9 with TRBJ1-1, with TRBD1 as a possible D gene (6 bases). V lost 5 bases to trimming and J lost 4 bases, with 14 bases between them. The CDR3 spans 14 residues. The V gene's germline CDR1 is SEHNR and CDR2 FQNEAQ (reference sequence). Written as DNA, the CDR3 is TGTGCCAGCAGCACTGCAGGGGATGCCACTGAAGCTTTCTTT. This encodes CASSTAGDATEAFF.

About this clonotype itself: One end of the junction varies from germline; a read error may be responsible. This chain links TRBV24-1 with TRBJ1-5; D might be TRBD1 (6 bases). The CDR3 runs 15 residues. Germline V gives CDR1 KGHDR, CDR2 SFDVKD. The CDR3 here is CASSEVQGGNQPQHF. The CDR3 DNA reads TGTGCCAGCAGTGAAGTACAGGGAGGCAATCAGCCCCAGCATTTT.

This chain joins TRBV29-1 and TRBJ2-7; 10 positions agree with TRBD2. Germline lookup yields CDR1 SQVTM and CDR2 ANQGSEA. J was trimmed by 7 bases and V by 1 base; bases with no gene match: 10. CDR3 size: 15 residues. The CDR3 region has the DNA TGCAGCGTTGAAGGGGCTAGCGGGGGAAGGTATGAGCAGTACTTC. Translation gives CSVEGASGGRYEQYF.

The rearrangement joins TRBV2 to TRBJ2-2; D is perhaps TRBD1 (5 bases). The germline V and J ends were trimmed by 4 bases and 1 base, with 10 bases remaining between them. Germline CDR1 is SNHLY and CDR2 is FYNNEI. CDR3 size: 15 residues. CDR3 in DNA: TGTGCCAGCAGTGGGGGCAGTTTGAACACCGGGGAGCTGTTTTTT. Its translation is CASSGGSLNTGELFF.

In this sample, this clonotype turned up a few times. The chain is built from TRBV18 and TRBJ1-2, with 8 nucleotides matching TRBD1. V gave up 3 bases and J gave up 6 bases; unmatched junction bases: 9. The CDR3 consists of 15 residues. Germline CDR1 KGHSH, CDR2 LQKENI. The CDR3 loop reads CASSPGQGSLDGYTF. The CDR3 nucleotides are TGTGCCAGCTCACCTGGACAGGGAAGTTTGGATGGCTACACCTTC.

This clonotype was seen a few times. The chain links TRBV29-1 to TRBJ2-2, with 8 bases identical to TRBD1. After removal of 8 bases from V and 2 bases from J, the junction contained 4 bases not matched to a gene. Germline V gene sequence: CDR1 SQVTM, CDR2 ANQGSEA. The CDR3 sequence is 13 residues long. CDR3 protein: CSLGQGNTGELFF. The CDR3 DNA follows: TGCAGCTTAGGACAGGGCAACACCGGGGAGCTGTTTTTT.

This clonotype has a handful of counts. CDR3 amino acids: CASSTGTGFGAFF. In DNA form, the CDR3 reads TGTGCCAGTAGTACCGGGACAGGGTTCGGGGCTTTCTTT. The chain uses TRBV19 and TRBJ1-1; 9 nucleotides match TRBD1. The CDR3 contains 13 residues. Unmatched junction bases numbered 8, after V lost 4 bases and J lost 11 bases. The germline V gene has CDR1 LNHDA and CDR2 SQIVND (reference sequence).

For this clonotype: One base away lies a much larger clone, so this may be a sequencing read error. The chain has TRBV19 and TRBJ2-7; D may be TRBD1 or TRBD2 (7 bases each). Germline lookup yields CDR1 LNHDA and CDR2 SQIVND (reference sequence). The CDR3 sequence is 12 residues long. V dropped 5 bases and J dropped 9 bases, with 14 bases sitting between them. Written as DNA, the CDR3 is TGTGCCAGTAGTTATTCCAGGGGGGGGCAGTACTTC. Protein product: CASSYSRGGQYF.

The V and J genes are TRBV24-1 and TRBJ2-7, with a weak D call TRBD2 (6 bases). Germline loops: CDR1 KGHDR, CDR2 SFDVKD. With 2 bases removed from V and 0 bases from J, the gap between germline ends came to 10 bases. The CDR3 extends over 15 amino acids. CDR3 nucleotide sequence: TGTGCCACCAGTGATTCCGGGAGCCCCTCCTACGAGCAGTACTTC. It specifies CATSDSGSPSYEQYF.

The chain employs TRBV20-1 and TRBJ2-7; 14 bases are shared with TRBD2. This CDR3 region has 16 residues. Trimming removed 1 base from V and 2 bases from J; junction bases left unmatched: 4. CDR1 DFQATT and CDR2 SNEGSKA come from the germline V gene (reference sequence). The CDR3 loop reads CSARAGLAGVAYEQYF. CDR3 nucleotides: TGCAGTGCTAGAGCGGGACTAGCGGGAGTCGCCTACGAGCAGTACTTC.

As regards this clonotype: A read error may produce the germline difference seen at one junction end. V and J are TRBV5-4 and TRBJ1-4; TRBD1 agrees at 8 bases. The CDR3 covers 14 residues. Germline V gene lookup returns CDR1 SGHNT and CDR2 YYREEE (reference sequence). The CDR3 region is CASSFDRGNEKLFF. CDR3 DNA sequence: TGTGCAAGCAGCTTCGACAGGGGAAATGAAAAACTGTTTTTT.

This chain connects TRBV5-4 to TRBJ1-2; 7 nucleotides align to TRBD1. From germline, CDR1 is SGHNT and CDR2 YYREEE (reference sequence). This CDR3 comprises 14 residues. V was clipped by 4 bases and J by 0 bases; unmatched bases: 3. CDR3 nucleotides: TGTGCCAGCAGCCGGGACAGATCTAACTATGGCTACACCTTC. Translation gives CASSRDRSNYGYTF.

This chain connects TRBV20-1 to TRBJ1-6; D possibly corresponds to TRBD1 (5 bases). CDR3 length equals 16 residues. V was clipped by 0 bases and J by 6 bases, with 15 bases between them. Germline values: CDR1 DFQATT, CDR2 SNEGSKA (reference sequence). CDR3 DNA sequence: TGCAGTGCTAGAGATCACGGGGCCCAGTTTAATTCACCCCTCCACTTT. As protein: CSARDHGAQFNSPLHF.

The rearrangement links TRBV4-2 to TRBJ1-1; 7 bases map to TRBD1. The CDR3 sequence is 15 residues long. Germline lookup yields CDR1 LGHNA and CDR2 YNFKEQ. J was trimmed by 6 bases and V by 0 bases; bases with no gene match: 7. CDR3 loop: CASSQEMSQGAEAFF. The CDR3 nucleotides read TGTGCCAGCAGCCAAGAGATGTCCCAGGGGGCTGAAGCTTTCTTT.

The chain links TRBV10-1 to TRBJ2-7, with TRBD1 matching over 9 bases. With V trimmed by 0 bases and J by 5 bases, 8 bases remained unmatched. Per germline, CDR1 WNHNN and CDR2 SYGVQD (reference sequence). The CDR3 loop spans 16 amino acids. CDR3: CASSESTGTGYHEQYF. The CDR3 DNA follows: TGCGCCAGCAGTGAGTCGACAGGGACAGGGTACCACGAGCAGTACTTC.